These 14 T cell receptor beta chains share one sample of origin, sequenced in a study of siplizumab effects on memory and regulatory T cells. The repertoire was sequenced with immunoSEQ multiplex PCR; TCRdb's copy has only in-frame clones and lacks some. Of some 99,000 clones in the sample, about 90% are singletons; the top ten hold 0.65% to 0.9%. Material for sequencing was Tregs sorted from blood. All receptors derive from a human donor in good health.

The chain carries TRBV20-1 and TRBJ1-5; D is uncertain. Germline CDR1 is DFQATT and CDR2 is SNEGSKA (reference sequence). The length of the CDR3 is 11 residues. Trimming shortened V by 3 bases and J by 7 bases, and 7 bases separated the two germline ends. The CDR3 DNA follows: TGCAGTGCTAGGTTGGGACAGCCCCAGCATTTT. Translating it yields CSARLGQPQHF.

The chain employs TRBV2 and TRBJ2-5, with TRBD1 matching 9 bases. The trim removed 6 bases at V and 4 bases at J, leaving 9 bases unmatched. This CDR3 region has 15 residues. Germline V CDR1 and CDR2: SNHLY, FYNNEI. DNA for the CDR3: TGTGCCAGCAGCCAGGGACAGGGATCTGGAGAGACCCAGTACTTC. This codes for CASSQGQGSGETQYF.

This clone was seen a few times. This chain links TRBV10-3 with TRBJ2-3, with 7 bases identical to TRBD1. The length of the CDR3 is 13 residues. J was trimmed by 2 bases and V by 10 bases; bases with no gene match: 6. The germline CDR1 and CDR2 sequences are ENHRY and SYGVKD. The CDR3 DNA sequence: TGTGCCACCCACACAGGGGACACAGATACGCAGTATTTT. The encoded protein is CATHTGDTDTQYF.

This chain uses TRBV15 with TRBJ2-2; TRBD2 matches at 12 bases. Unmatched junction bases numbered 12, after V lost 0 bases and J lost 4 bases. This CDR3 is 20 amino acids long. The germline CDR1 and CDR2 sequences are LNHNV and YYDKDF (reference sequence). The CDR3 spells CATSRERTSGTISSTGELFF. CDR3 DNA sequence: TGTGCCACCAGCAGAGAGCGGACTAGCGGGACCATTTCGTCCACCGGGGAGCTGTTTTTT. Full variable domain (missing parts from reference TRBV15 and TRBJ2-2): DAMVIQNPRYQVTQFGKPVTLSCSQTLNHNVMYWYQQKSSQAPKLLFHYYDKDFNNEADTPDNFQSRRPNTSFCFLDIRSPGLGDTAMYLCATSRERTSGTISSTGELFFGEGSRLTVL.

The V gene is TRBV2, the J gene TRBJ2-7, with D tentatively TRBD2 (5 bases). CDR1 and CDR2 from the germline V gene are SNHLY and FYNNEI. With 8 bases removed from V and 2 bases from J, the gap between germline ends came to 13 bases. The CDR3 has 13 amino acids. CDR3 sequence (DNA): TGTGCCAGCTTGAGGGCAGCAACCTACGAGCAGTACTTC. This codes for CASLRAATYEQYF.

In its sample, this clone was seen a few times. The chain recombines TRBV18 with TRBJ1-5, with 9 bases lining up with TRBD1. Germline CDR1 is KGHSH and CDR2 is LQKENI. With 8 bases clipped from V and 4 bases from J, the junction kept 3 bases outside the gene matches. This CDR3 has 13 residues. The DNA for the CDR3 is TGTGCCAGCAGAGGGACAGGGAATCAGCCCCAGCATTTT. Encoded protein: CASRGTGNQPQHF. The entire variable domain, with the rest obtained from reference TRBV18 and TRBJ1-5, is as follows: NAGVMQNPRHLVRRRGQEARLRCSPMKGHSHVYWYRQLPEEGLKFMVYLQKENIIDESGMPKERFSAEFPKEGPSILRIQQVVRGDSAAYFCASRGTGNQPQHFGDGTRLSIL.

This clone was observed a single time. The V and J genes are TRBV5-1 and TRBJ2-3, with D possibly TRBD1 on 6 matching bases. V was pared by 5 bases and J by 1 base, with 14 bases between. In germline, CDR1 is SGHRS, CDR2 YFSETQ. There are 15 residues in the CDR3. The CDR3 region is CASRYRETRTDTQYF. In nucleotides, the CDR3 is TGCGCCAGCAGATACAGGGAAACCCGCACAGATACGCAGTATTTT.

The chain links TRBV19 to TRBJ1-1; unclear D gene. Deletions cut 5 bases from V and 3 bases from J, with 10 bases between. The CDR3 is 13 residues long. Germline V lookup: CDR1 LNHDA, CDR2 SQIVND (reference sequence). The DNA of the CDR3 is TGTGCCAGTAGTGTCTTATTGTACACTGAAGCTTTCTTT. Protein sequence: CASSVLLYTEAFF. The full variable domain, completed using reference TRBV19 and TRBJ1-1, is DGGITQSPKYLFRKEGQNVTLSCEQNLNHDAMYWYRQDPGQGLRLIYYSQIVNDFQKGDIAEGYSVSREKKESFPLTVTSAQKNPTAFYLCASSVLLYTEAFFGQGTRLTVV.

The chain employs TRBV6-5 and TRBJ1-1, with D possibly matching TRBD1 (5 bases). With 5 bases removed from V and 7 bases from J, the gap between germline ends came to 8 bases. There are 11 residues in the CDR3. Germline assignment: CDR1 MNHEY and CDR2 SVGAGI. The CDR3 sequence is CASSNRYEAFF. The CDR3 nucleotides are TGTGCCAGCAGTAACAGGTATGAAGCTTTCTTT.

This chain links TRBV19 with TRBJ2-3, with D unresolved. Per the germline V gene, CDR1 is LNHDA and CDR2 is SQIVND (reference sequence). V lost 6 bases, J lost 1 base, and 11 bases lay in between. The CDR3 loop spans 14 amino acids. As DNA, the CDR3 is TGTGCCAGTAGCCTGCGGTTTGGCACAGATACGCAGTATTTT. Translating it yields CASSLRFGTDTQYF.

The chain links TRBV6-1 to TRBJ1-2; no reliable D call. The germline V and J ends were trimmed by 3 bases and 1 base, with 6 bases remaining between them. Looked up from germline, CDR1 is MNHNS and CDR2 is SASEGT. The CDR3 is made up of 13 amino acids. The CDR3 here is CASSEEFNYGYTF. In DNA, the CDR3 is TGTGCCAGCAGTGAGGAGTTTAACTATGGCTACACCTTC.

The chain joins TRBV4-1 to TRBJ1-1; 8 bases line up with TRBD1. From germline, CDR1 is MGHRA and CDR2 YSYEKL. The CDR3 contains 16 residues. With 4 bases clipped from V and 0 bases from J, the junction kept 7 bases outside the gene matches. The CDR3 sequence: CASSRGTGGLNTEAFF. In nucleotides, the CDR3 is TGCGCCAGCAGCCGAGGAACAGGGGGTTTGAACACTGAAGCTTTCTTT.

The chain uses TRBV10-3 and TRBJ2-5, with 7 bases lining up with TRBD1. This CDR3 has 13 residues. Germline CDR1 reads ENHRY; CDR2 reads SYGVKD. V was pared by 6 bases and J by 3 bases, with 4 bases of the junction left unmatched. Written as DNA, the CDR3 is TGTGCCATCAGCCGACAGGGTGAAGAGACCCAGTACTTC. Translated: CAISRQGEETQYF.

The rearrangement uses TRBV6-6 and TRBJ1-4, with TRBD1 matching 8 bases. The germline V gene has CDR1 MNHNY and CDR2 SVGAGI (reference sequence). The junction had 6 bases not matched to a gene; V was cut back by 4 bases and J by 5 bases. The length of the CDR3 is 15 residues. DNA for the CDR3: TGTGCCAGCAGTTGGCAGGGGGCCATCAATGAAAAACTGTTTTTT. The encoded protein is CASSWQGAINEKLFF.